The next 5 T cell receptor beta chains were all read from a single sample in a study of blood T cell repertoires in COVID-19. The method was immunoSEQ multiplex PCR; TCRdb's version includes in-frame clones alone and lacks a portion of them. The repertoire consists of tens of thousands of clones, with about four fifths occurring once and the leading ten covering 6.3%. The sequencing sample was made of peripheral blood. All receptors derive from a man in his sixties or seventies with COVID-19, enrolled during active disease.

Only one count was recorded for this clone. The chain employs TRBV4-3 and TRBJ1-1, with TRBD1 matching 9 bases. After removal of 1 base from V and 6 bases from J, the junction contained 6 bases not matched to a gene. Germline CDR1 and CDR2: LGHNA and YSLEER. The CDR3 spans 15 residues. CDR3 nucleotide sequence: TGCGCCAGCAGCCAAGGACAGGGGGGCCTTCCTGAAGCTTTCTTT. This translates into CASSQGQGGLPEAFF.

The rearrangement joins TRBV6-6 to TRBJ2-7, with D possibly matching TRBD1 (6 bases). The germline V and J ends were trimmed by 2 bases and 2 bases, with 13 bases remaining between them. CDR1 and CDR2 (germline): MNHNY, SVGAGI (reference sequence). CDR3 length: 15 residues. The CDR3 nucleotides read TGTGCCAGCAGTTACGGACAGCCGGATACCTACGAGCAGTACTTC. Translating it yields CASSYGQPDTYEQYF.

This clone occurred a few times. The V call is TRBV6-6, the J call TRBJ2-3, with no clear D. Germline-derived CDR1 and CDR2 are MNHNY and SVGAGI (reference sequence). This CDR3 is 13 amino acids long. V lost 6 bases and J 1 base, leaving 8 bases between the germline ends. In DNA form, the CDR3 reads TGTGCCAGCAGGTCCCAGGGCACAGATACGCAGTATTTT. Translated: CASRSQGTDTQYF.

The gene calls are TRBV3-1 (or the pseudogene TRBV3-2) and TRBJ2-2; 7 bases are shared with TRBD2. Germline V lookup: CDR1 LGHDT, CDR2 YNNKEL (reference sequence). V shed 4 bases and J 10 bases; nucleotides not matched to a gene: 3. This CDR3 is 12 amino acids long. CDR3 sequence (DNA): TGTGCCAGCAGCCCAGGGACTACGGAGCTGTTTTTT. This gives the protein CASSPGTTELFF.

There are many counts of this clone. The rearrangement joins TRBV15 to TRBJ1-4; D unclear. Between the trimmed V and J ends, which lost 5 bases and 2 bases, there was a span of 15 bases. Germline V gives CDR1 LNHNV, CDR2 YYDKDF (reference sequence). The CDR3 has 16 amino acids. DNA for the CDR3: TGTGCCACCAGCGGTGGTTTGGGCACCACTAATGAAAAACTGTTTTTT. It encodes CATSGGLGTTNEKLFF.